The clone carrying this T cell receptor beta chain was seen many times. The antigen remains unidentified. Time point specified: pre-sensitization, week 0. Described treatment: therapeutic diphenylcyclopropenone sensitization with weekly scalp DPC. In TCRdb, the RACE reads were re-called with MiXCR into one record per CDR3 protein. The sample lists about 53,000 distinct CDR3 sequences, approximately 10% seen once, with 8% to 10% in the top ten. The CDR3 runs 14 residues. Per the germline V gene, CDR1 is MNHEY and CDR2 is SMNVEV (reference sequence). J gave up 6 bases and V 5 bases, and 8 bases lay outside the gene matches. This record comes from a study of human T cells and chemical hapten exposure. Study-wide results and limits: Expanded TCRs clustered into significantly more large CDR3 similarity groups than controls, the analysis revealed.

The clonotype was recovered from a man in his forties or fifties with alopecia areata. Some clones in this sample may be carry-over from other donors' samples. The source was whole blood, collected in connection with sensitization to the hapten diphenylcyclopropenone (DPC). The chain is built from TRBV27 and TRBJ1-1; 8 nucleotides align to TRBD1. CDR3 DNA: TGTGCCAGCAGTCCCCGGACAGGGCCGCCTGAAGCTTTCTTT. The encoded protein is CASSPRTGPPEAFF.